These T cell receptor beta chains were read from a single sample in a study of radiotherapy plus CTLA-4 blockade in lung cancer. Repertoires were generated with immunoSEQ multiplex PCR, while TCRdb's copy carries only in-frame clones and drops some. The sample lists 80,000 to 95,000 clones, around 84% occurring once. The sample was peripheral blood, taken from a patient treated with radiotherapy plus ipilimumab. The receptors were sampled from a human donor with non-small cell lung cancer that progressed on radiotherapy plus ipilimumab. Both conserved end residues are part of each CDR3. Each record gives: CDR3 DNA, CDR3 protein, V gene, D gene, J gene, clone size. D genes are given only for firm matches. Clone size appears in some rows only: once, few, many, or a class for an expanded clone.

CDR3 DNA: TGTGCCAGTAGTACCTTAGCGGGAGGGCCCACAGATACGCAGTATTTT; CDR3 protein: CASSTLAGGPTDTQYF; V gene: TRBV19; D gene: TRBD2; J gene: TRBJ2-3; clone size: -
CDR3 DNA: TGTGCCAGCATTGAATCGCGCACCGGGGAGCTGTTTTTT; CDR3 protein: CASIESRTGELFF; V gene: TRBV2; D gene: -; J gene: TRBJ2-2; clone size: -
CDR3 DNA: TGCGCCAGCAGCCGGGGGGGTTCGGAAAAACTGTTTTTT; CDR3 protein: CASSRGGSEKLFF; V gene: TRBV4-1; D gene: -; J gene: TRBJ1-4; clone size: -
CDR3 DNA: TGTGCCACCAGCCGGAAAGGGACAGATACGCAGTATTTT; CDR3 protein: CATSRKGTDTQYF; V gene: TRBV15; D gene: -; J gene: TRBJ2-3; clone size: -
CDR3 DNA: TGCAGGCCCGGGGAGACCCAGTACTTC; CDR3 protein: CRPGETQYF; V gene: TRBV20-1; D gene: -; J gene: TRBJ2-5; clone size: -
CDR3 DNA: TGTGCCAGTAGTATGGGGCTAGCGGGCACCGGGGAGCTGTTTTTT; CDR3 protein: CASSMGLAGTGELFF; V gene: TRBV19; D gene: TRBD2; J gene: TRBJ2-2; clone size: -
CDR3 DNA: TGTGCCAGCAGCCCCGAGGCGTACACTGAAGCTTTCTTT; CDR3 protein: CASSPEAYTEAFF; V gene: TRBV9; D gene: -; J gene: TRBJ1-1; clone size: -
CDR3 DNA: TGTGCCAGCAGTTCCCCCCTACAAGAGACCCAGTACTTC; CDR3 protein: CASSSPLQETQYF; V gene: TRBV27; D gene: -; J gene: TRBJ2-5; clone size: -
CDR3 DNA: TGTGCCAGCAGCGTCCGGGTAAATTCCTACGAGCAGTACTTC; CDR3 protein: CASSVRVNSYEQYF; V gene: TRBV9; D gene: -; J gene: TRBJ2-7; clone size: -
CDR3 DNA: TGTGCCAGCAGTCAACTAGCGGGAGGGCTCATCACCGGGGAGCTGTTTTTT; CDR3 protein: CASSQLAGGLITGELFF; V gene: TRBV9; D gene: TRBD2; J gene: TRBJ2-2; clone size: -
CDR3 DNA: TGTGCCAGCAGCCAAGTGGCTACGCCCCCCGGGGAGCTGTTTTTT; CDR3 protein: CASSQVATPPGELFF; V gene: TRBV4-2; D gene: -; J gene: TRBJ2-2; clone size: -
CDR3 DNA: TGTGCCAGCAGCTTGGATTTGGCTGAGGACAATGAGCAGTTCTTC; CDR3 protein: CASSLDLAEDNEQFF; V gene: TRBV5-6; D gene: -; J gene: TRBJ2-1; clone size: -
CDR3 DNA: TGTGCCAGCAGCTTGCGGGCACTAGCCAAAAACATTCAGTACTTC; CDR3 protein: CASSLRALAKNIQYF; V gene: TRBV5-6; D gene: -; J gene: TRBJ2-4; clone size: -
CDR3 DNA: TGTGCCAGCAGCTTCCGCGACAGGGGAGGTCAGCCCCAGCATTTT; CDR3 protein: CASSFRDRGGQPQHF; V gene: TRBV5-8; D gene: TRBD1; J gene: TRBJ1-5; clone size: -
CDR3 DNA: TGTGCCAGCAGCCCTCCGACTAGCGGGAATTACAATGAGCAGTTCTTC; CDR3 protein: CASSPPTSGNYNEQFF; V gene: TRBV9; D gene: TRBD2; J gene: TRBJ2-1; clone size: -
CDR3 DNA: TGTGCCAGTAGTATCGGGGGATCTAATGAAAAACTGTTTTTT; CDR3 protein: CASSIGGSNEKLFF; V gene: TRBV19; D gene: -; J gene: TRBJ1-4; clone size: -
CDR3 DNA: TGCGCCAGCAGCTTAGTAGGGGATGTCACAGATACGCAGTATTTT; CDR3 protein: CASSLVGDVTDTQYF; V gene: TRBV5-1; D gene: -; J gene: TRBJ2-3; clone size: -
CDR3 DNA: TGTGCCAGCAGCTTGGAGTGGAGGTCGGATGATGGCTACACCTTC; CDR3 protein: CASSLEWRSDDGYTF; V gene: TRBV5-4; D gene: -; J gene: TRBJ1-2; clone size: -
CDR3 DNA: TGTGCCAGCAGCATTATTCAGGGGAATCAGCCCCAGCATTTT; CDR3 protein: CASSIIQGNQPQHF; V gene: TRBV7-8; D gene: -; J gene: TRBJ1-5; clone size: -
CDR3 DNA: TGTGCCAGCTCACCCGGGGTAGGTAGCAATCAGCCCCAGCATTTT; CDR3 protein: CASSPGVGSNQPQHF; V gene: TRBV18; D gene: -; J gene: TRBJ1-5; clone size: -
CDR3 DNA: TGCGCCAGCACCCGGGACAGAGATACCGGGGAGCTGTTTTTT; CDR3 protein: CASTRDRDTGELFF; V gene: TRBV10-1; D gene: TRBD1; J gene: TRBJ2-2; clone size: -
CDR3 DNA: TGTGCCAGCACCGGGACGTCTTACACTGAAGCTTTCTTT; CDR3 protein: CASTGTSYTEAFF; V gene: TRBV2; D gene: -; J gene: TRBJ1-1; clone size: -
CDR3 DNA: TGTGCCAGCAGCACTAGCGGGAGAAACTCCTACGAGCAGTACTTC; CDR3 protein: CASSTSGRNSYEQYF; V gene: TRBV5-5; D gene: TRBD2; J gene: TRBJ2-7; clone size: once
CDR3 DNA: TGCGCCAGCAGCGACGGGACCCTAGACAATGAGCAGTTCTTC; CDR3 protein: CASSDGTLDNEQFF; V gene: TRBV5-1; D gene: -; J gene: TRBJ2-1; clone size: -
CDR3 DNA: TGTGCCAGCAGTTTCCCCGGACGGCACAATGAGCAGTTCTTC; CDR3 protein: CASSFPGRHNEQFF; V gene: TRBV28; D gene: -; J gene: TRBJ2-1; clone size: few
CDR3 DNA: TGTGCCAGCAGCGTAGGGCCAGGGCCACCAGAGACCCAGTACTTC; CDR3 protein: CASSVGPGPPETQYF; V gene: TRBV9; D gene: -; J gene: TRBJ2-5; clone size: -
CDR3 DNA: TGTGCCAGCAGCTTACACGGGAGGGACGAGCAGTACTTC; CDR3 protein: CASSLHGRDEQYF; V gene: TRBV7-6; D gene: TRBD2; J gene: TRBJ2-7; clone size: -
CDR3 DNA: TGTGCCAGCAGTTTTTTGGGGGCCACTGAAGCTTTCTTT; CDR3 protein: CASSFLGATEAFF; V gene: TRBV6-5; D gene: -; J gene: TRBJ1-1; clone size: once
CDR3 DNA: TGTGCCAGCAGCTTAGAGGAAGAGCGGAGGGGAGAGACCCAGTACTTC; CDR3 protein: CASSLEEERRGETQYF; V gene: TRBV7-8; D gene: -; J gene: TRBJ2-5; clone size: -
CDR3 DNA: TGTGCCAGCAGCTCGAGACGCGGGACAGGGGGGGTTCGGAGCTTC; CDR3 protein: CASSSRRGTGGVRSF; V gene: TRBV11-2; D gene: TRBD1; J gene: TRBJ1-2; clone size: -
CDR3 DNA: TGTGCCAGCAGTAATACCCCCGGGACAGGACAAGAGACCCAGTACTTC; CDR3 protein: CASSNTPGTGQETQYF; V gene: TRBV27; D gene: TRBD1; J gene: TRBJ2-5; clone size: -
CDR3 DNA: TGTGCCAGCGCATTGGGTCCCTTGGGCGACGAGCAGTACTTC; CDR3 protein: CASALGPLGDEQYF; V gene: TRBV5-4; D gene: -; J gene: TRBJ2-7; clone size: -